The 24 T cell receptor beta chains below all came from one sample that was sequenced in a study of beta chain features in type 1 diabetes. What these receptors recognize is not known. Investigators reverse transcribed all isolated RNA, so they sequenced expressed TCRB transcripts. Here immunoSEQ multiplex PCR was the method, and the copy in TCRdb shows in-frame clones only, minus some. The table lists about 160,000 clones, around 10% of them singletons, with around 0.48% in the top ten. The study's findings and limits: TCRB CDR3s were moderately but significantly shorter in Type 1 diabetes patients in all four CD4+ subsets.

Sequenced input: central memory CD4+ T cells from blood. These receptor sequences come from a man aged 30 to 39 with type 1 diabetes.

The chain recombines TRBV6-1 with TRBJ1-2; 9 nucleotides match TRBD1. V trimming: 4 bases; J trimming: 6 bases; junction bases outside the gene matches: 6. From germline, CDR1 is MNHNS and CDR2 SASEGT. This CDR3 comprises 14 residues. For the CDR3, the DNA is TGTGCCAGCAGTGCCGAGGGACAGGGCGATGGCTACACCTTC. Translating it yields CASSAEGQGDGYTF.

This clone turned up a few times. This sequence joins TRBV19 and TRBJ2-1; 12 bases are shared with TRBD2. The V gene end was trimmed by 7 bases and the J gene end by 4 bases; junction bases not matched to a gene: 8. The CDR3 contains 16 residues. From germline, CDR1 is LNHDA and CDR2 SQIVND (reference sequence). CDR3 DNA sequence: TGTGCCAGTACCCTCTCGGGACTAGCGGGTTACAATGAGCAGTTCTTC. The encoded protein is CASTLSGLAGYNEQFF. The entire variable domain, with the rest obtained from reference TRBV19 and TRBJ2-1, is as follows: DGGITQSPKYLFRKEGQNVTLSCEQNLNHDAMYWYRQDPGQGLRLIYYSQIVNDFQKGDIAEGYSVSREKKESFPLTVTSAQKNPTAFYLCASTLSGLAGYNEQFFGPGTRLTVL.

This rearrangement joins TRBV6-6 to TRBJ2-1; 7 bases align to TRBD2. V was pared by 6 bases and J by 2 bases, with 10 bases of the junction left unmatched. Germline lookup yields CDR1 MNHNY and CDR2 SVGAGI (reference sequence). The CDR3 sequence is 16 residues long. The CDR3: CASRPQGAGAYNEQFF. CDR3 nucleotides: TGTGCCAGCAGACCCCAAGGGGCGGGAGCCTACAATGAGCAGTTCTTC.

V and J are TRBV29-1 and TRBJ2-3; TRBD2 matches 10 bases. CDR1 and CDR2 (germline): SQVTM, ANQGSEA. There are 16 residues in the CDR3. The V and J ends lost 7 bases and 3 bases, in that order; junction bases with no gene match: 13. CDR3 region: CSARPPSGSGTDTQYF. CDR3 nucleotides: TGCAGCGCCCGCCCCCCTAGCGGGAGTGGGACAGATACGCAGTATTTT.

This clone was counted only a few times. CDR3 DNA: TGTGCCAGCAGCGCCGAGGGCGGGAGCACAGATACGCAGTATTTT. Encoded protein: CASSAEGGSTDTQYF. The genes are TRBV7-8 and TRBJ2-3, with a possible D match to TRBD2 (5 bases). Germline assignment: CDR1 SGHVS and CDR2 FQNEAQ. CDR3 length equals 15 residues. Trimming stripped 5 bases from V and 0 bases from J, with 12 bases between. The variable domain in full, with the rest retrieved from reference TRBV7-8 and TRBJ2-3, is GAGVSQSPRYKVAKRGQDVALRCDPISGHVSLFWYQQALGQGPEFLTYFQNEAQLDKSGLPSDRFFAERPEGSVSTLKIQRTQQEDSAVYLCASSAEGGSTDTQYFGPGTRLTVL.

This sequence joins TRBV28 and TRBJ2-7; 12 bases line up with TRBD2. Germline V gene data show CDR1 as MDHEN and CDR2 as SYDVKM. CDR3 length: 16 residues. J lost 2 bases, V lost 4 bases, and 6 bases had no gene match. The chain's CDR3 is CASSSSLAGGPYEQYF. The CDR3 coding sequence is TGTGCCAGCAGTTCGAGTCTAGCGGGAGGGCCCTACGAGCAGTACTTC. The full variable domain, rest sourced from reference TRBV28 and TRBJ2-7, is DVKVTQSSRYLVKRTGEKVFLECVQDMDHENMFWYRQDPGLGLRLIYFSYDVKMKEKGDIPEGYSVSREKKERFSLILESASTNQTSMYLCASSSSLAGGPYEQYFGPGTRLTVT.

The chain has TRBV21-1 and TRBJ2-7; TRBD2, as called in the table, went unchecked against the DNA. TRBV21-1 is listed as a pseudogene. The CDR3 consists of 12 residues. The CDR3 sequence is CATQRQTYEQYF. CDR3 sequence (DNA): TGTGCCACACAGCGGCAGACCTACGAGCAGTACTTC.

This clone has only a few counts. The genes are TRBV18 and TRBJ2-7; a possible D gene is TRBD1 (6 bases). The CDR3 spans 15 residues. Germline V CDR1 and CDR2: KGHSH, LQKENI. Trimming pared 3 bases from V and 3 bases from J, leaving 15 bases between. The CDR3 protein is CASSPSTGGSYEQYF. Here the CDR3 DNA reads TGTGCCAGCTCACCTTCGACAGGTGGGAGCTACGAGCAGTACTTC. Based on the CDR3 plus reference TRBV18 and TRBJ2-7, the full variable domain is NAGVMQNPRHLVRRRGQEARLRCSPMKGHSHVYWYRQLPEEGLKFMVYLQKENIIDESGMPKERFSAEFPKEGPSILRIQQVVRGDSAAYFCASSPSTGGSYEQYFGPGTRLTVT.

This clone was counted between two and nine times. The chain recombines TRBV29-1 with TRBJ1-4; 8 bases line up with TRBD1. This CDR3 is 12 amino acids long. Germline CDR1 reads SQVTM; CDR2 reads ANQGSEA. V lost 7 bases and J lost 7; bases outside the gene matches: 5. CDR3 residues: CSAGQGSEKLFF. CDR3 nucleotide sequence: TGCAGCGCTGGACAGGGAAGTGAAAAACTGTTTTTT.

The V call is TRBV29-1, the J call TRBJ2-7, with D possibly matching TRBD1 (6 bases). This CDR3 comprises 14 residues. From germline, CDR1 is SQVTM and CDR2 ANQGSEA. V lost 6 bases, J lost 6 bases, and 21 bases lay in between. CDR3 sequence reads: CSVTGQSGLGEQYF. CDR3 in DNA: TGCAGCGTGACGGGACAAAGCGGATTGGGCGAGCAGTACTTC.

V usage is TRBV6-5 and J usage is TRBJ1-4, with a weak D call TRBD1 (5 bases). There are 14 residues in the CDR3. Trimming stripped 5 bases from V and 7 bases from J, with 14 bases between. Looked up from germline, CDR1 is MNHEY and CDR2 is SVGAGI. CDR3 sequence (DNA): TGTGCCAGCAGTGGGCAGGGCAGGGCTGAAAAACTGTTTTTT. Protein: CASSGQGRAEKLFF.

V and J are TRBV28 and TRBJ2-2, with 9 bases lining up with TRBD2. Germline-derived CDR1 and CDR2 are MDHEN and SYDVKM. This CDR3 has 15 residues. Losses at the gene ends were 7 bases for V and 6 bases for J; bases not matched to a gene: 9. The CDR3 sequence: CASMESSGIAGELFF. The CDR3 DNA follows: TGTGCCAGCATGGAGTCTAGCGGGATCGCCGGGGAGCTGTTTTTT.

This clone has just a few counts. This chain links TRBV4-1 with TRBJ2-3; 10 bases agree with TRBD2. The germline gives CDR1 MGHRA, CDR2 YSYEKL. CDR3 size: 17 residues. J lost 1 base, V lost 0 bases, and 4 bases had no gene match. CDR3 protein: CASSQERLAGGTDTQYF. CDR3 sequence (DNA): TGCGCCAGCAGCCAAGAAAGACTAGCGGGTGGCACAGATACGCAGTATTTT.

This clone appeared a few times. The chain is built from TRBV28 and TRBJ1-1, with TRBD1 matching over 9 bases. This CDR3 has 14 amino acids. V lost 5 bases to trimming and J lost 5 bases; unmatched junction nucleotides: 6. Germline V gene lookup returns CDR1 MDHEN and CDR2 SYDVKM. CDR3 sequence reads: CASSTGQGRTEAFF. The CDR3 DNA reads TGTGCCAGCAGTACCGGACAGGGGAGGACTGAAGCTTTCTTT.

The chain combines TRBV5-4 with TRBJ2-5, with 8 positions matching TRBD2. CDR3 size: 15 residues. Germline CDR1 SGHNT, CDR2 YYREEE (reference sequence). The J segment lost 5 bases and the V segment lost 4 bases, leaving 10 bases of the junction unmatched. The CDR3 reads CASSGGRGGWETQYF. CDR3 nucleotide sequence: TGTGCCAGCAGCGGGGGCCGGGGGGGCTGGGAGACCCAGTACTTC.

The V gene is TRBV29-1, the J gene TRBJ1-1; 9 nucleotides line up with TRBD1. Germline CDR1 SQVTM, CDR2 ANQGSEA. The length of the CDR3 is 13 residues. The V gene end was trimmed by 7 bases and the J gene end by 1 base; junction bases not matched to a gene: 4. The CDR3 protein is CSGTGQGNTEAFF. DNA of the CDR3: TGCAGCGGCACGGGACAGGGGAACACTGAAGCTTTCTTT.

This clone was counted a few times. This specimen includes other DNA sequences encoding the same CDR3. CDR3 nucleotide sequence: TGTGCCAGCAGTTTATCAGGGAGGGAGACCCAGTACTTC. Its protein product is CASSLSGRETQYF. The chain uses TRBV28 and TRBJ2-5, with D possibly matching TRBD2 (6 bases). Trimming took off 1 base at V and 5 bases at J, with 8 bases between the two ends. The CDR3 runs 13 residues. The germline gives CDR1 MDHEN, CDR2 SYDVKM.

The rearrangement joins TRBV18 to TRBJ1-4, with TRBD1 identical over 7 bases. The CDR3 extends over 16 amino acids. Germline V gene data show CDR1 as KGHSH and CDR2 as LQKENI. With 6 bases clipped from V and 8 bases from J, the junction kept 15 bases outside the gene matches. CDR3 in amino acids: CASSQGQQGPREKLFF. For the CDR3, the DNA is TGTGCCAGCTCCCAGGGCCAACAGGGGCCCCGGGAAAAACTGTTTTTT. Variable domain in full (rest from reference TRBV18 and TRBJ1-4): NAGVMQNPRHLVRRRGQEARLRCSPMKGHSHVYWYRQLPEEGLKFMVYLQKENIIDESGMPKERFSAEFPKEGPSILRIQQVVRGDSAAYFCASSQGQQGPREKLFFGSGTQLSVL.

CDR3 sequence (DNA): TGTGCCAGTAGTGGGACAGCAAACTATGGCTACACCTTC. Residues: CASSGTANYGYTF. The chain links TRBV19 to TRBJ1-2; 7 nucleotides agree with TRBD1. Trimming removed 5 bases from V and 2 bases from J; junction bases left unmatched: 2. CDR3 length equals 13 residues. Germline assignment: CDR1 LNHDA and CDR2 SQIVND (reference sequence).

The chain recombines TRBV7-9 with TRBJ1-2; D ambiguous. Per germline, CDR1 SEHNR and CDR2 FQNEAQ (reference sequence). This CDR3 comprises 12 residues. Trimming took off 5 bases at V and 7 bases at J, with 11 bases between the two ends. As DNA, the CDR3 is TGTGCCAGCAGCCCTGGCCAGTTTGGCTACACCTTC. Its protein product is CASSPGQFGYTF.

This clone was seen a few times. This sequence joins TRBV15 and TRBJ2-7, with TRBD2 as a possible D gene (6 bases). This CDR3 has 15 amino acids. V shed 0 bases and J shed 1 base, with 10 bases lying between them. Germline CDR1 reads LNHNV; CDR2 reads YYDKDF (reference sequence). CDR3: CATSRDREFSYEQYF. DNA of the CDR3: TGTGCCACCAGCAGAGATCGGGAGTTTTCCTACGAGCAGTACTTC.

DNA for the CDR3: TGTGCCTGGAGTCGGGGGGCTGCTGGGGGCGAGCAGTACTTC. Translating it yields CAWSRGAAGGEQYF. The rearrangement uses TRBV30 and TRBJ2-7; D possibly corresponds to TRBD2 (7 bases). Germline CDR1 reads GTSNPN; CDR2 reads SVGIG (reference sequence). CDR3 length equals 14 residues. Trimming took 2 bases from V and 6 from J, leaving 17 bases between them.

The genes are TRBV10-3 and TRBJ2-7; TRBD1 is a possible D gene (6 bases). The CDR3 spans 13 residues. The germline gives CDR1 ENHRY, CDR2 SYGVKD. The V end lost 6 bases, the J end lost 3 bases, and 12 bases lay between the germline ends. The CDR3 region is CAIRRGGNYEQYF. CDR3 in DNA: TGTGCCATCAGACGAGGGGGTAACTACGAGCAGTACTTC.

This chain connects TRBV9 to TRBJ2-2; D is ambiguous. The germline V and J ends were trimmed by 0 bases and 2 bases, with 8 bases remaining between them. The CDR3 length is 15 residues. CDR1 and CDR2 from the germline V gene are SGDLS and YYNGEE. The CDR3 DNA follows: TGTGCCAGCAGCGTAGAATGGCAAAACACCGGGGAGCTGTTTTTT. It translates to CASSVEWQNTGELFF.